This T cell receptor (beta chain) emerged from a study of T-cell reconstitution after alpha-beta-depleted transplantation in children. V was clipped by 0 bases and J by 6 bases; unmatched bases: 10. Germline CDR1 DFQATT, CDR2 SNEGSKA (reference sequence). The length of the CDR3 is 15 residues. Unique molecular identifiers were used in preparing the TCRbeta library. Each CDR3 protein is one row after TCRdb ran MiXCR on the PCR reads. The sample lists about 610,000 distinct CDR3 sequences, approximately 10% occurring once. This clonotype has just a few counts. The chain employs TRBV20-1 and TRBJ2-7, with 8 bases that match TRBD1. This sample comprised PBMCs from the stem cell graft donor, obtained from the stem cell graft. The sequence was collected from a human donor who donated a stem cell graft to a child with acute myeloid leukemia. This CDR3 reads CSARDVGRGRIEQYF. The CDR3 DNA follows: TGCAGTGCTAGAGATGTTGGCAGGGGGCGGATCGAGCAGTACTTC.